A single TCR beta chain is shown here with its context. The table came from immunoSEQ multiplex PCR; TCRdb's copy has only in-frame clones and leaves some out. The sample has more than 80,000 clones; around 90% are singletons. These data come from a study of T cell changes during pregnancy in multiple sclerosis. J lost 5 bases, V lost 5 bases, and 13 bases had no gene match. The CDR3 contains 16 residues. The germline CDR1 and CDR2 sequences are MNHEY and SMNVEV (reference sequence). The sample here was peripheral blood, taken in the first trimester of pregnancy. The TCR sequence derives from a female donor with multiple sclerosis, enrolled in a pregnancy study. The genes are TRBV27 and TRBJ1-2; 8 bases agree with TRBD1. CDR3 loop: CASSMGQEVLKYGYTF. The CDR3 nucleotides are TGTGCCAGCAGTATGGGACAGGAGGTTCTAAAGTATGGCTACACCTTC.